Listed below are T cell receptor beta chains from one sample, sequenced in a study of OX40 agonist ivuxolimab in advanced cancers. Using immunoSEQ multiplex PCR, the repertoire was profiled, and TCRdb retains in-frame clones only, with some absent. Of more than 55,000 clones listed, roughly nine tenths were seen once; the top ten hold around 14%. The sample consisted of CD4+ or CD8+ T cells sorted from blood, taken in a trial of the OX40 agonist ivuxolimab. All receptors come from an adult with an advanced solid tumor such as melanoma, head and neck, liver or kidney cancer. CDR3s include the opening cysteine and the closing phenylalanine or tryptophan. The D gene is left open where the match is weak. Only part of the rows carry a size: once, few, many, or a class if the clone is expanded.

d_call: NA
clone_size: NA
v_call: TRBV18
j_call: TRBJ1-4
cdr3_aa: CASSPYRETNEKLFF
cdr3_nt: TGTGCCAGCTCACCCTACAGGGAGACTAATGAAAAACTGTTTTTT

d_call: NA
clone_size: NA
v_call: TRBV25-1
j_call: TRBJ2-5
cdr3_aa: CASALNRAGETQYF
cdr3_nt: TGTGCCAGCGCGTTAAACAGGGCAGGAGAGACCCAGTACTTC

d_call: NA
clone_size: NA
v_call: TRBV7-6
j_call: TRBJ2-7
cdr3_aa: CASSLDGGSYEQYF
cdr3_nt: TGTGCCAGCAGCTTAGATGGGGGTTCCTACGAGCAGTACTTC

d_call: NA
clone_size: NA
v_call: TRBV7-2
j_call: TRBJ2-7
cdr3_aa: CASSLDYEQYF
cdr3_nt: TGTGCCAGCAGCTTAGACTACGAGCAGTACTTC

d_call: NA
clone_size: NA
v_call: TRBV5-1
j_call: TRBJ2-7
cdr3_aa: CASSLGDREGAYEQYF
cdr3_nt: TGCGCCAGCAGCTTGGGAGACAGAGAAGGGGCCTACGAGCAGTACTTC

d_call: TRBD2
clone_size: NA
v_call: TRBV7-9
j_call: TRBJ2-1
cdr3_aa: CASSQGGAGGGEQFF
cdr3_nt: TGTGCCAGCAGCCAGGGAGGAGCGGGAGGTGGTGAGCAGTTCTTC

d_call: NA
clone_size: NA
v_call: TRBV18
j_call: TRBJ2-5
cdr3_aa: CASSRVVQETQYF
cdr3_nt: TGTGCCAGCTCACGGGTGGTTCAAGAGACCCAGTACTTC

d_call: NA
clone_size: NA
v_call: TRBV6-5
j_call: TRBJ1-6
cdr3_aa: CASSYGGGGSPLHF
cdr3_nt: TGTGCCAGCAGTTACGGGGGAGGCGGTTCACCCCTCCACTTT

d_call: NA
clone_size: NA
v_call: TRBV21-1
j_call: TRBJ2-3
cdr3_aa: CASSSPPPDTQYF
cdr3_nt: TGTGCCAGCAGCTCTCCCCCCCCCGATACGCAGTATTTT

d_call: TRBD1
clone_size: NA
v_call: TRBV5-5
j_call: TRBJ2-1
cdr3_aa: CASSFRDRVDNEQFF
cdr3_nt: TGTGCCAGCAGCTTCCGGGACAGGGTAGACAATGAGCAGTTCTTC

d_call: TRBD1
clone_size: NA
v_call: TRBV7-2
j_call: TRBJ1-6
cdr3_aa: CASSNRDRGSPLHF
cdr3_nt: TGTGCCAGCAGCAACCGGGACAGGGGATCACCCCTCCACTTT

d_call: NA
clone_size: NA
v_call: TRBV11-2
j_call: TRBJ1-5
cdr3_aa: CASSLGVSNQPQHF
cdr3_nt: TGTGCCAGCAGCTTAGGAGTCAGCAATCAGCCCCAGCATTTT

d_call: NA
clone_size: NA
v_call: TRBV28
j_call: TRBJ2-3
cdr3_aa: CASSPPAFTQYF
cdr3_nt: TGTGCCAGCAGTCCCCCCGCGTTTACGCAGTATTTT

d_call: NA
clone_size: NA
v_call: TRBV18
j_call: TRBJ2-2
cdr3_aa: CASSPGSFGTGELFF
cdr3_nt: TGTGCCAGCTCACCAGGGAGTTTTGGGACCGGGGAGCTGTTTTTT

d_call: NA
clone_size: NA
v_call: TRBV15
j_call: TRBJ2-2
cdr3_aa: CATSREKGTGELFF
cdr3_nt: TGTGCCACCAGCAGAGAAAAGGGGACCGGGGAGCTGTTTTTT

d_call: TRBD1
clone_size: NA
v_call: TRBV7-2
j_call: TRBJ1-1
cdr3_aa: CASSKTGTEIKAFF
cdr3_nt: TGTGCCAGCAGCAAAACAGGGACAGAGATTAAAGCTTTCTTT

d_call: NA
clone_size: NA
v_call: TRBV18
j_call: TRBJ1-5
cdr3_aa: CASSPGLDQPQHF
cdr3_nt: TGTGCCAGCTCACCGGGATTGGATCAGCCCCAGCATTTT

d_call: NA
clone_size: NA
v_call: TRBV28
j_call: TRBJ2-5
cdr3_aa: CASTTVMDRETQYF
cdr3_nt: TGTGCCAGCACCACCGTGATGGACAGAGAGACCCAGTACTTC

d_call: TRBD2
clone_size: NA
v_call: TRBV7-2
j_call: TRBJ2-1
cdr3_aa: CASSLKEGLAGGNEQFF
cdr3_nt: TGTGCCAGCAGCTTAAAAGAGGGACTAGCGGGAGGGAATGAGCAGTTCTTC

d_call: TRBD2
clone_size: NA
v_call: TRBV7-2
j_call: TRBJ2-7
cdr3_aa: CASSLSAGALSEQYF
cdr3_nt: TGTGCCAGCAGCTTATCAGCGGGAGCCTTGAGCGAGCAGTACTTC

d_call: NA
clone_size: NA
v_call: TRBV6-6
j_call: TRBJ1-5
cdr3_aa: CASRRDGTSPQHF
cdr3_nt: TGTGCCAGCAGGAGGGACGGGACGTCGCCCCAGCATTTT

d_call: NA
clone_size: NA
v_call: TRBV1
j_call: TRBJ2-2
cdr3_aa: CTSSRDRNTGELFF
cdr3_nt: TGCACCAGCAGCCGGGACAGAAACACCGGGGAGCTGTTTTTT

d_call: NA
clone_size: NA
v_call: TRBV6-5
j_call: TRBJ2-3
cdr3_aa: CASSYRGQDTQYF
cdr3_nt: TGTGCCAGCAGTTACCGGGGGCAAGATACGCAGTATTTT

d_call: TRBD1
clone_size: NA
v_call: TRBV12-5
j_call: TRBJ1-1
cdr3_aa: CASGLGQGRDTEAFF
cdr3_nt: TGTGCTAGTGGTTTGGGACAGGGGAGGGACACTGAAGCTTTCTTT

d_call: NA
clone_size: NA
v_call: TRBV6-5
j_call: TRBJ2-5
cdr3_aa: CASSSPRRQEIQYF
cdr3_nt: TGTGCCAGCAGTTCACCCAGACGACAAGAGATCCAGTACTTC

d_call: NA
clone_size: NA
v_call: TRBV7-2
j_call: TRBJ2-7
cdr3_aa: CASSLVRGMSSYEQYF
cdr3_nt: TGTGCCAGCAGCTTAGTACGGGGGATGTCCTCCTACGAGCAGTACTTC

d_call: NA
clone_size: NA
v_call: TRBV5-5
j_call: TRBJ2-2
cdr3_aa: CASSLGEGRTGELFF
cdr3_nt: TGTGCCAGCAGCTTAGGAGAGGGAAGGACCGGGGAGCTGTTTTTT

d_call: TRBD2
clone_size: NA
v_call: TRBV11-1
j_call: TRBJ2-5
cdr3_aa: CASSLDSGGAETQYF
cdr3_nt: TGTGCCAGCAGCTTAGACTCGGGGGGAGCAGAGACCCAGTACTTC

d_call: NA
clone_size: NA
v_call: TRBV5-1
j_call: TRBJ1-2
cdr3_aa: CASRNEGVRGYYGYTF
cdr3_nt: TGCGCCAGCAGGAATGAGGGGGTTAGGGGATACTATGGCTACACCTTC

d_call: TRBD2
clone_size: NA
v_call: TRBV15
j_call: TRBJ2-7
cdr3_aa: CATSRKTSGPSYEQYF
cdr3_nt: TGTGCCACCAGCAGAAAGACTAGCGGTCCCTCCTACGAGCAGTACTTC

d_call: NA
clone_size: NA
v_call: TRBV30
j_call: TRBJ1-2
cdr3_aa: CAWTEGEIANYGYTF
cdr3_nt: TGTGCCTGGACCGAAGGTGAGATAGCTAACTATGGCTACACCTTC

d_call: NA
clone_size: NA
v_call: TRBV6-5
j_call: TRBJ1-1
cdr3_aa: CASSHGQTNTEAFF
cdr3_nt: TGTGCCAGCAGCCACGGACAAACGAACACTGAAGCTTTCTTT

d_call: NA
clone_size: NA
v_call: TRBV7-2
j_call: TRBJ1-5
cdr3_aa: CASSSRQKNQPQHF
cdr3_nt: TGTGCCAGCAGCTCCCGACAGAAAAATCAGCCCCAGCATTTT

d_call: NA
clone_size: NA
v_call: TRBV7-3
j_call: TRBJ2-1
cdr3_aa: CASSRGRAPHNEQFF
cdr3_nt: TGTGCCAGCAGCCGAGGAAGGGCTCCCCACAATGAGCAGTTCTTC

d_call: NA
clone_size: NA
v_call: TRBV5-1
j_call: TRBJ2-1
cdr3_aa: CASQTGNSNEQFF
cdr3_nt: TGCGCCAGCCAGACGGGAAACTCCAATGAGCAGTTCTTC

d_call: NA
clone_size: NA
v_call: TRBV18
j_call: TRBJ1-1
cdr3_aa: CASSPQGGTEAFF
cdr3_nt: TGTGCCAGCTCACCACAGGGAGGGACTGAAGCTTTCTTT

d_call: TRBD2
clone_size: NA
v_call: TRBV7-9
j_call: TRBJ2-2
cdr3_aa: CASSATSGRRRTGELFF
cdr3_nt: TGTGCCAGCAGCGCGACTAGCGGGAGACGGCGGACCGGGGAGCTGTTTTTT

d_call: TRBD1
clone_size: NA
v_call: TRBV5-1
j_call: TRBJ2-2
cdr3_aa: CASRPGQGAKNTGELFF
cdr3_nt: TGCGCCAGCAGGCCAGGACAGGGGGCGAAAAACACCGGGGAGCTGTTTTTT

d_call: TRBD2
clone_size: NA
v_call: TRBV11-2
j_call: TRBJ2-6
cdr3_aa: CASRQPWGGLPGANVLTF
cdr3_nt: TGTGCCAGCAGGCAGCCGTGGGGAGGGCTCCCGGGGGCCAACGTCCTGACTTTC

d_call: NA
clone_size: NA
v_call: TRBV18
j_call: TRBJ2-5
cdr3_aa: CASSPGGTETQYF
cdr3_nt: TGTGCCAGCTCACCTGGGGGTACGGAGACCCAGTACTTC

d_call: TRBD1
clone_size: NA
v_call: TRBV28
j_call: TRBJ1-4
cdr3_aa: CASSHYRDRVGEKLFF
cdr3_nt: TGTGCCAGCAGTCACTACCGGGACAGGGTTGGTGAAAAACTGTTTTTT

d_call: NA
clone_size: NA
v_call: TRBV5-4
j_call: TRBJ1-1
cdr3_aa: CASSPGDRGTTEAFF
cdr3_nt: TGTGCCAGCAGCCCGGGCGATCGGGGGACCACTGAAGCTTTCTTT

d_call: TRBD2
clone_size: NA
v_call: TRBV18
j_call: TRBJ2-5
cdr3_aa: CASSPNSGLKETQYF
cdr3_nt: TGTGCCAGCTCACCAAATTCGGGACTAAAAGAGACCCAGTACTTC

d_call: NA
clone_size: NA
v_call: TRBV5-1
j_call: TRBJ2-2
cdr3_aa: CASSLAGLNTGELFF
cdr3_nt: TGCGCCAGCAGCTTGGCAGGGTTGAACACCGGGGAGCTGTTTTTT

d_call: NA
clone_size: NA
v_call: TRBV6-5
j_call: TRBJ2-3
cdr3_aa: CASSYTRGITDTQYF
cdr3_nt: TGTGCCAGCAGTTACACGAGGGGGATCACAGATACGCAGTATTTT

d_call: TRBD2
clone_size: NA
v_call: TRBV28
j_call: TRBJ2-7
cdr3_aa: CASSLWGSGNYEQYF
cdr3_nt: TGTGCCAGCAGTTTATGGGGTAGCGGGAACTACGAGCAGTACTTC

d_call: TRBD2
clone_size: NA
v_call: TRBV11-3
j_call: TRBJ2-2
cdr3_aa: CASKREGLSGELFF
cdr3_nt: TGTGCCAGCAAACGGGAGGGCCTTTCCGGGGAGCTGTTTTTT

d_call: TRBD1
clone_size: NA
v_call: TRBV19
j_call: TRBJ1-1
cdr3_aa: CASHRGLNEAFF
cdr3_nt: TGTGCCAGCCACAGGGGACTGAATGAAGCTTTCTTT

d_call: NA
clone_size: NA
v_call: TRBV7-2
j_call: TRBJ1-2
cdr3_aa: CASSLAGSGGYTF
cdr3_nt: TGTGCCAGCAGCTTAGCAGGGTCGGGCGGCTACACCTTC

d_call: NA
clone_size: NA
v_call: TRBV4-3
j_call: TRBJ1-3
cdr3_aa: CASSLEPTASGNTIYF
cdr3_nt: TGCGCCAGCAGCCTGGAGCCGACAGCCTCTGGAAACACCATATATTTT

d_call: TRBD1
clone_size: NA
v_call: TRBV9
j_call: TRBJ1-1
cdr3_aa: CASSGTGIEGAEAFF
cdr3_nt: TGTGCCAGCAGCGGAACGGGTATTGAGGGGGCCGAAGCTTTCTTT

d_call: NA
clone_size: NA
v_call: TRBV19
j_call: TRBJ1-5
cdr3_aa: CASSIGSSRGNQPQHF
cdr3_nt: TGTGCCAGTAGTATAGGCTCAAGCAGGGGCAATCAGCCCCAGCATTTT

d_call: TRBD1
clone_size: once
v_call: TRBV19
j_call: TRBJ1-5
cdr3_aa: CASSLQGGGNQPQHF
cdr3_nt: TGTGCCAGTAGTCTACAGGGGGGGGGCAATCAGCCCCAGCATTTT

d_call: TRBD2
clone_size: NA
v_call: TRBV11-2
j_call: TRBJ2-7
cdr3_aa: CASRAGLANISYEQYF
cdr3_nt: TGTGCCAGCAGAGCGGGACTAGCGAATATATCCTACGAGCAGTACTTC

d_call: TRBD1
clone_size: NA
v_call: TRBV5-8
j_call: TRBJ2-5
cdr3_aa: CASSNRDRGQGTQYF
cdr3_nt: TGTGCCAGCAGCAACCGGGACAGGGGGCAGGGGACCCAGTACTTC

d_call: NA
clone_size: once
v_call: TRBV18
j_call: TRBJ2-5
cdr3_aa: CASSPTGGQTLRETQYF
cdr3_nt: TGTGCCAGCTCACCGACCGGGGGACAGACATTGAGGGAGACCCAGTACTTC

d_call: NA
clone_size: NA
v_call: TRBV5-1
j_call: TRBJ1-4
cdr3_aa: CASSLGDGATNEKLFF
cdr3_nt: TGCGCCAGCAGCTTGGGGGACGGCGCAACTAATGAAAAACTGTTTTTT

d_call: NA
clone_size: NA
v_call: TRBV4-1
j_call: TRBJ1-5
cdr3_aa: CASSQGRVAHSNQPQHF
cdr3_nt: TGCGCCAGCAGCCAAGGCAGGGTAGCACATAGCAATCAGCCCCAGCATTTT

d_call: NA
clone_size: NA
v_call: TRBV30
j_call: TRBJ2-7
cdr3_aa: CAWSTGRNYEQYF
cdr3_nt: TGTGCCTGGAGTACAGGGCGGAACTACGAGCAGTACTTC